This is a list of T cell receptor beta chains from one sample in a study of human T cells and chemical hapten exposure. TCRdb re-derived calls from the reads in MiXCR, one entry per CDR3 protein. This table holds more than 100,000 distinct CDR3 sequences, over 7.5% found once. The sequencing sample was made of whole blood. The source is a human donor in good health. Some clones in this sample may be carry-over from other donors' samples. CDR3s include the opening cysteine and the closing phenylalanine or tryptophan. D genes are given only for firm matches. Some rows mark clone size as missing; the rest say once, few, many or name a class of expanded clone.

many,TRBD1,TRBJ1-1,TRBV7-2,CASSPTGEAENTEAFF,TGTGCCAGCAGCCCGACAGGGGAGGCAGAGAACACTGAAGCTTTCTTT
many,.,TRBJ2-7,TRBV29-1,CSVEVGEQYF,TGCAGCGTTGAAGTGGGCGAGCAGTACTTC
.,TRBD2,TRBJ2-1,TRBV10-3,CAISEELAGGSAYNEQFF,TGTGCCATCAGTGAAGAACTAGCGGGGGGGTCTGCCTACAATGAGCAGTTCTTC
.,.,TRBJ2-1,TRBV12-3/TRBV12-4,CASLKGRAHYNEQFF,TGTGCCAGCCTCAAGGGGCGGGCCCACTACAATGAGCAGTTCTTC
few,.,TRBJ1-2,TRBV6-1,CASMRRDAANYGYTF,TGTGCCAGCATGCGCCGGGACGCAGCTAACTATGGCTACACCTTC
few,.,TRBJ2-7,TRBV7-2,CASSLSGPREQYF,TGTGCCAGCAGCTTATCGGGCCCCCGGGAGCAGTACTTC
few,.,TRBJ1-3,TRBV14,CASSRASSGNTIYF,TGTGCCAGCAGCCGAGCCTCCTCTGGAAACACCATATATTTT
few,.,TRBJ1-1,TRBV12-5,CASGPEMNTEAFF,TGTGCTAGTGGTCCAGAGATGAACACTGAAGCTTTCTTT
.,.,TRBJ2-7,TRBV7-9,CASSPTGDYEQYF,TGTGCCAGCAGCCCGACAGGAGACTACGAGCAGTACTTC
few,.,TRBJ1-5,TRBV5-1,CASSLAPLNSNQPQHF,TGCGCCAGCAGCTTAGCCCCGCTGAATAGCAATCAGCCCCAGCATTTT
few,TRBD1,TRBJ2-1,TRBV3-1,CASSGPRDRGDNEQFF,TGTGCCAGCAGCGGTCCTCGGGACAGGGGAGACAATGAGCAGTTCTTC
.,TRBD2,TRBJ2-7,TRBV11-2,CASRVPSGYEQYF,TGTGCCAGCAGAGTCCCTAGCGGCTACGAGCAGTACTTC
few,TRBD2,TRBJ2-1,TRBV7-7,CASSWRLAGYNEQFF,TGTGCCAGCAGCTGGAGACTAGCGGGGTACAATGAGCAGTTCTTC
many,.,TRBJ2-7,TRBV6-6,CASSDDMGSFSSPYEQYF,TGTGCCAGCAGCGATGACATGGGGAGCTTTTCGTCTCCCTACGAGCAGTACTTC
many,TRBD1,TRBJ1-3,TRBV3-1,CASSQSNRGSTIYF,TGTGCCAGCAGCCAGTCTAACAGGGGGAGCACCATATATTTT
few,.,TRBJ2-2,TRBV10-3,CATTRGRELFF,TGTGCCACCACTAGGGGCAGGGAGCTGTTTTTT
many,.,TRBJ1-5,TRBV20-1,CSARGRHGNQPQHF,TGCAGTGCTAGAGGCCGGCATGGCAATCAGCCCCAGCATTTT
.,.,TRBJ2-2,TRBV7-3,CASSLTFRGGTGELFF,TGTGCCAGCAGCTTAACCTTCAGGGGGGGCACCGGGGAGCTGTTTTTT
.,.,TRBJ2-7,TRBV11-2,CASSLQFDFPDEQYF,TGTGCCAGCAGCCTACAGTTTGATTTTCCCGACGAGCAGTACTTC
.,TRBD1,TRBJ2-7,TRBV12-3/TRBV12-4,CASRPSGQASSYEQYF,TGTGCCAGCAGACCCTCGGGACAGGCTAGCTCCTACGAGCAGTACTTC
.,TRBD2,TRBJ2-5,TRBV14,CASSQGGGEPRFPKRQYQETQYF,TGTGCCAGCAGCCAAGGGGGAGGGGAACCGCGGTTCCCGAAACGACAATACCAAGAGACCCAGTACTTC
many,TRBD2,TRBJ2-1,TRBV20-1,CSARSPSVSGRQGEQFF,TGCAGTGCTAGAAGTCCCTCGGTTAGCGGGAGGCAGGGTGAGCAGTTCTTC
few,.,TRBJ2-2,TRBV11-2,CASRWGDTGELFF,TGTGCCAGCAGATGGGGGGACACCGGGGAGCTGTTTTTT
many,.,TRBJ1-1,TRBV18,CASSPLDGNTEAFF,TGTGCCAGCTCACCGTTGGACGGAAACACTGAAGCTTTCTTT
.,.,TRBJ2-1,TRBV5-1,CASSFRGGQFF,TGCGCCAGCAGCTTTAGGGGCGGGCAGTTCTTC
.,.,TRBJ2-7,TRBV7-2,CASSFGDGDYEQYF,TGTGCCAGCAGCTTCGGAGACGGAGACTACGAGCAGTACTTC
.,.,TRBJ2-3,TRBV5-1,CASGRFGATSTDTQYF,TGCGCCAGCGGTCGGTTCGGGGCGACTAGCACAGATACGCAGTATTTT
few,.,TRBJ2-1,TRBV28,CASSPGTTRGGYNEQFF,TGTGCCAGCAGTCCGGGCACGACTAGAGGTGGATACAATGAGCAGTTCTTC
few,TRBD1,TRBJ1-4,TRBV6-5,CASSYSRGREKLFF,TGTGCCAGCAGTTACTCCAGGGGGCGTGAAAAACTGTTTTTT
.,TRBD1,TRBJ2-3,TRBV2,CASTMGQSSTDTQYF,TGTGCCAGCACCATGGGACAGTCGAGCACAGATACGCAGTATTTT
many,TRBD1,TRBJ2-2,TRBV20-1,CSAFPGQATPNTGELFF,TGCAGTGCTTTTCCGGGACAGGCCACCCCGAACACCGGGGAGCTGTTTTTT
.,TRBD2,TRBJ2-4,TRBV12-3/TRBV12-4,CASSLGGDPKNIQYF,TGTGCCAGCAGTTTGGGAGGGGACCCCAAAAACATTCAGTACTTC
many,.,TRBJ1-3,TRBV12-3/TRBV12-4,CASNPKTGTNPGNTIYF,TGTGCCAGCAACCCCAAAACAGGGACGAACCCTGGAAACACCATATATTTT
many,.,TRBJ1-2,TRBV7-8,CASSPRGTPGTNYGYTF,TGTGCCAGCAGCCCCCGGGGGACTCCTGGGACTAACTATGGCTACACCTTC
.,.,TRBJ2-5,TRBV12-3/TRBV12-4,CASSWGRQETQYF,TGTGCCAGCAGTTGGGGTAGGCAAGAGACCCAGTACTTC
few,.,TRBJ1-4,TRBV7-9,CASRPMDEMALFF,TGTGCCAGCAGACCCATGGACGAGATGGCACTGTTTTTT
many,.,TRBJ2-1,TRBV29-1,CSVAPAGAANEQFF,TGCAGCGTTGCCCCGGCAGGGGCGGCCAATGAGCAGTTCTTC
many,TRBD1,TRBJ1-1,TRBV2,CASSDSGTARGTEAFF,TGTGCCAGCAGTGATTCGGGGACAGCCAGGGGCACTGAAGCTTTCTTT
few,.,TRBJ1-2,TRBV5-1,CASSTGHDSYGYTF,TGCGCCAGCAGCACCGGACACGATTCCTATGGCTACACCTTC
many,.,TRBJ2-3,TRBV5-1,CASSRSGTGAPPDTQYF,TGCGCCAGCAGCCGATCTGGGACGGGGGCCCCTCCAGATACGCAGTATTTT
.,.,TRBJ2-1,TRBV12-3/TRBV12-4,CASSLVRDLRRFF,TGTGCCAGCAGTTTAGTTCGGGACCTGAGGCGGTTCTTC
many,.,TRBJ1-1,TRBV4-1,CASSQLGTTEAFF,TGCGCCAGCAGCCAACTAGGGACGACTGAAGCTTTCTTT